Shown below are 32 T cell receptor beta chains from a single sample sequenced in a study of T cell repertoires in cytomegalovirus infection. Antigens for these TCRs are unknown. TCRdb called the reads again in MiXCR, with one record for every CDR3 protein. The sample lists approximately 730,000 distinct CDR3 sequences, roughly 36% occurring once. Specimen: cultured PBMCs, collected from culture after CMV antigen stimulation. The receptors shown here come from a human donor in good health (CMV status not recorded). Some clones in this sample may be carry-over from other donors' samples.

This clonotype was counted between two and nine times. V is TRBV7-2 and J is TRBJ2-1; D tentatively reads TRBD1 or TRBD2 (5 bases each). The CDR3 is 16 residues long. Per germline, CDR1 SGHTA and CDR2 FQGNSA. V was clipped by 5 bases and J by 0 bases, with 14 bases between them. Here the CDR3 reads CASSGRGLSSYNEQFF. The CDR3 DNA sequence: TGTGCCAGCAGCGGCCGGGGCCTGAGCTCCTACAATGAGCAGTTCTTC.

This sequence joins TRBV6-1 and TRBJ2-7, with 8 bases identical to TRBD1. With 6 bases clipped from V and 3 bases from J, the junction kept 10 bases outside the gene matches. From germline, CDR1 is MNHNS and CDR2 SASEGT. The CDR3 totals 15 residues. Here the CDR3 DNA reads TGTGCCAGCAGCGATACGGGGACAGGAGGCTACGAGCAGTACTTC. Translated: CASSDTGTGGYEQYF.

The CDR3 region has the DNA TGTGCCAGCAGCCCCCGATCGGGGCTAGCGGGAGATGGTGAGCAGTTCTTC. This codes for CASSPRSGLAGDGEQFF. This chain links TRBV5-4 with TRBJ2-1, with 10 bases fitting TRBD2. V lost 4 bases, J lost 9 bases, and 16 bases stayed unmatched. Germline assignment: CDR1 SGHNT and CDR2 YYREEE (reference sequence). There are 17 residues in the CDR3.

This clonotype occurred a few times. V gene TRBV20-1 combines with J gene TRBJ2-5; TRBD1 might be the D (5 bases). V lost 1 base to trimming and J lost 1 base, with 16 bases between them. CDR1 DFQATT and CDR2 SNEGSKA come from the germline V gene (reference sequence). This CDR3 is 16 amino acids long. CDR3 DNA sequence: TGCAGTGCTAGAGTACCCGGCAGGGCTATCCAAGAGACCCAGTACTTC. Its translation is CSARVPGRAIQETQYF.

The chain has TRBV19 and TRBJ1-5, with D unclear. Trimming removed 1 base at V and 2 bases at J, with 9 bases between. The CDR3 consists of 15 residues. Germline V gene sequence: CDR1 LNHDA, CDR2 SQIVND (reference sequence). The CDR3 sequence is CASSIANLGNQPQHF. The CDR3 coding sequence is TGTGCCAGTAGTATAGCTAACCTCGGCAATCAGCCCCAGCATTTT.

The chain combines TRBV6-6 with TRBJ1-5; no firm D call. CDR1 and CDR2 (germline): MNHNY, SVGAGI (reference sequence). The CDR3 covers 13 residues. V was clipped by 8 bases and J by 0 bases, with 8 bases between them. CDR3 sequence (DNA): TGTGCCAGCGGGCAAGTTAGCAATCAGCCCCAGCATTTT. Residues: CASGQVSNQPQHF.

In its sample, this clonotype was seen many times. This sequence joins TRBV6-1 and TRBJ2-7, with unresolved D. The CDR3 contains 16 residues. V lost 0 bases and J lost 1, with 13 bases in between. Germline CDR1 MNHNS, CDR2 SASEGT. The CDR3 DNA reads as TGTGCCAGCAGTGAAGCGAGATTCTCGGGTTCCTACGAGCAGTACTTC. Translated, it gives CASSEARFSGSYEQYF.

This clonotype occurred a few times. This chain links TRBV2 with TRBJ2-3; TRBD2 matches at 13 bases. Germline V gene sequence: CDR1 SNHLY, CDR2 FYNNEI. The junction had 5 bases not matched to a gene; V was cut back by 7 bases and J by 4 bases. The CDR3 has 15 amino acids. The CDR3 reads CASNRLAGGADTQYF. The CDR3 DNA is TGTGCCAGCAATCGACTAGCGGGGGGAGCAGATACGCAGTATTTT.

The genes are TRBV15 and TRBJ2-7, with a weak D call TRBD1 (5 bases). The CDR3 contains 15 residues. Looked up from germline, CDR1 is LNHNV and CDR2 is YYDKDF (reference sequence). V was shortened by 0 bases and J by 4 bases, with 13 bases between the two germline ends. The CDR3 DNA sequence: TGTGCCACCAGCAGAGAAGTCGCGGACACTTACGAGCAGTACTTC. Protein: CATSREVADTYEQYF.

The chain joins TRBV2 to TRBJ1-2; possible D gene TRBD1, 5 bases. V dropped 4 bases and J dropped 4 bases, with 25 bases sitting between them. CDR3 length equals 18 residues. CDR1 and CDR2 from the germline V gene are SNHLY and FYNNEI. Here the CDR3 reads CASSGSTGRSSLRYGYTF. For the CDR3, the DNA is TGTGCCAGCAGTGGATCAACAGGCCGCTCCTCGCTGCGCTATGGCTACACCTTC.

This clonotype was found once. The rearrangement joins TRBV7-6 to TRBJ2-1; D is unresolved. The germline V gene has CDR1 SGHVS and CDR2 FNYEAQ. This CDR3 region has 14 residues. Trimming pared 4 bases from V and 6 bases from J, leaving 13 bases between. In DNA, the CDR3 is TGTGCCAGCAGCTCTGGCGTAGTATTCAATGAGCAGTTCTTC. Translated, it gives CASSSGVVFNEQFF.

This chain uses TRBV5-1 with TRBJ2-5; perhaps TRBD2 as D (6 bases). The CDR3 extends over 16 amino acids. Trimming removed 2 bases at V and 1 base at J, with 15 bases between. The germline V gene encodes CDR1 SGHRS and CDR2 YFSETQ. DNA for the CDR3: TGCGCCAGCAGCTTCGGGCTAGCGCTGACCCAAGAGACCCAGTACTTC. This translates into CASSFGLALTQETQYF.

This clonotype was found many times. V is TRBV7-9 and J is TRBJ2-5, with TRBD2 matching 10 bases. The V segment lost 5 bases and the J segment 0 bases; nucleotides outside the gene matches: 3. This CDR3 is 15 amino acids long. Germline V gene data show CDR1 as SEHNR and CDR2 as FQNEAQ (reference sequence). This CDR3 reads CASSAGLADQETQYF. The CDR3 bases are TGTGCCAGCAGCGCCGGACTAGCGGACCAAGAGACCCAGTACTTC.

The chain carries TRBV12-3 or TRBV12-4 and TRBJ1-3; tentatively, D is TRBD1 (5 bases). Deletions cut 3 bases from V and 4 bases from J, with 10 bases between. The CDR3 totals 14 residues. The CDR3, as DNA: TGTGCCAGCAGTTTCCGGGGCTGGGGAAACACCATATATTTT. As protein: CASSFRGWGNTIYF.

The CDR3 DNA is TGTGCCAGCAGACTCCGGGGGTTATGGCAAGAGACCCAGTACTTC. This sequence encodes CASRLRGLWQETQYF. V and J are TRBV6-5 and TRBJ2-5, with D tentatively TRBD2 (6 bases). CDR3 length equals 15 residues. The germline CDR1 and CDR2 sequences are MNHEY and SVGAGI. The V and J ends lost 6 bases and 2 bases respectively, with 16 bases between them.

V usage is TRBV20-1 and J usage is TRBJ1-2, with D unclear. V was cut by 4 bases and J by 4 bases, with 19 bases left in between. The CDR3 covers 15 residues. Germline V CDR1 and CDR2: DFQATT, SNEGSKA (reference sequence). CDR3 region: CSAKGSGGVSYGYTF. The CDR3, as DNA: TGCAGTGCTAAAGGATCTGGCGGGGTGAGCTATGGCTACACCTTC.

The rearrangement joins TRBV14 to TRBJ2-1, with 11 bases that match TRBD2. The CDR3 is made up of 17 amino acids. Trimming cost V 3 bases and J 5 bases; bases outside gene matches: 9. Germline V lookup: CDR1 SGHDN, CDR2 FVKESK. The DNA of the CDR3 is TGTGCCAGCAGCCAGATGCTTCAGACTAGCGGGAACAATGAGCAGTTCTTC. Amino acids: CASSQMLQTSGNNEQFF.

V and J are TRBV19 and TRBJ2-7, with TRBD1 matching over 7 bases. Germline V gene lookup returns CDR1 LNHDA and CDR2 SQIVND (reference sequence). Trimming at V came to 7 bases and at J to 12 bases, leaving 9 bases not matched to a gene. CDR3 size: 11 residues. CDR3: CASTPTGFGYF. For the CDR3, the DNA is TGTGCCAGTACCCCGACAGGGTTTGGGTACTTC.

The rearrangement links TRBV2 to TRBJ2-7, with a weak D call TRBD2 (5 bases). The CDR3 consists of 14 residues. CDR1 is SNHLY and CDR2 is FYNNEI in the germline V gene. V was pared by 7 bases and J by 0 bases, with 13 bases between. The chain's CDR3 is CASTKAAVSYEQYF. The CDR3 DNA follows: TGTGCCAGCACGAAAGCGGCGGTCTCCTACGAGCAGTACTTC.

In this sample, this clonotype turned up many times. V is TRBV19 and J is TRBJ1-5; 7 bases are a match to TRBD1. The V segment lost 3 bases and the J segment 7 bases; nucleotides outside the gene matches: 6. This CDR3 spans 14 amino acids. The germline gives CDR1 LNHDA, CDR2 SQIVND (reference sequence). As DNA, the CDR3 is TGTGCCAGTAGTATTACAGGGGTGGGGCAGCCCCAGCATTTT. This gives the protein CASSITGVGQPQHF.

This clonotype was seen at least ten times. V gene TRBV6-2 or TRBV6-3 combines with J gene TRBJ2-3; D is unclear. The V gene lost 0 bases and the J gene lost 2 bases, with 18 bases spanning the gap. Germline values: CDR1 MNHEY, CDR2 SVGEGT. This CDR3 comprises 18 residues. CDR3: CASSYSRIPIRDTDTQYF. In DNA, the CDR3 is TGTGCCAGCAGTTACTCGAGGATACCTATCAGAGACACAGATACGCAGTATTTT.

This clonotype has just one count. V is TRBV6-5 and J is TRBJ1-6; 7 bases match TRBD1. Germline loops: CDR1 MNHEY, CDR2 SVGAGI. The CDR3 covers 13 residues. The ends lost 8 bases at V and 9 bases at J; junction bases unmatched: 7. The CDR3 protein is CASFRDRFSPLHF. For the CDR3, the DNA is TGTGCCAGCTTCCGGGACAGATTTTCACCCCTCCACTTT.

This clonotype has just a few counts. V is TRBV19 and J is TRBJ1-4, with a tentative D call TRBD1 (6 bases). Germline lookup yields CDR1 LNHDA and CDR2 SQIVND (reference sequence). The germline V and J ends were trimmed by 6 bases and 5 bases, with 22 bases remaining between them. The CDR3 runs to 17 residues. CDR3 sequence (DNA): TGTGCCAGTAGGCGCCGGGGGGCACCTCGCCTAAATGAAAAACTGTTTTTT. Its protein product is CASRRRGAPRLNEKLFF.

The gene calls are TRBV12-3 or TRBV12-4 and TRBJ2-5; the D gene could be TRBD1 or TRBD2 (5 bases each). The ends were cut back, 5 bases at V and 0 bases at J, with 10 bases in the middle. This CDR3 is built from 14 residues. CDR3: CASSRLGHQETQYF. CDR3 coding DNA: TGTGCCAGCAGTCGGTTGGGACACCAAGAGACCCAGTACTTC.

In its sample, this clonotype was seen a few times. The chain combines TRBV7-7 with TRBJ2-5, with D tentatively TRBD1 (6 bases). V was trimmed by 4 bases and J by 5 bases, leaving 17 bases between them. The CDR3 covers 15 residues. Germline V gene data show CDR1 as SSHAT and CDR2 as FNYEAQ (reference sequence). The CDR3 is CASSSRPGGAETQYF. The CDR3 nucleotides read TGTGCCAGCAGCTCCCGGCCTGGGGGCGCCGAGACCCAGTACTTC. Full variable domain (remainder filled in from reference TRBV7-7 and TRBJ2-5): GAGVSQSPRYKVTKRGQDVTLRCDPISSHATLYWYQQALGQGPEFLTYFNYEAQPDKSGLPSDRFSAERPEGSISTLTIQRTEQRDSAMYRCASSSRPGGAETQYFGPGTRLLVL.

The rearrangement joins TRBV5-6 to TRBJ2-1; 7 bases map to TRBD2. Germline-derived CDR1 and CDR2 are SGHDT and YYEEEE. This CDR3 contains 12 residues. Trimming cost V 6 bases and J 15 bases; bases outside gene matches: 12. CDR3 sequence reads: CASTRRSGIVFF. CDR3 sequence (DNA): TGTGCCAGCACCCGACGGAGCGGGATAGTGTTCTTC.

This clonotype has more than one count but fewer than ten. CDR3 region: CASSLAGSGEQFF. The CDR3 DNA is TGTGCCAGCAGCTTAGCAGGGTCTGGTGAGCAGTTCTTC. The chain uses TRBV7-6 and TRBJ2-1; D remains unclear. Trimming left V 0 bases short and J 9 bases short, with 9 bases between. This CDR3 contains 13 residues. The germline V gene has CDR1 SGHVS and CDR2 FNYEAQ.

The chain couples TRBV20-1 to TRBJ2-2; the D gene is possibly TRBD2 (6 bases). Trimming shortened V by 1 base and J by 0 bases, and 18 bases separated the two germline ends. The CDR3 loop spans 18 amino acids. Germline CDR1 and CDR2: DFQATT and SNEGSKA (reference sequence). The chain's CDR3 is CSARGGLWGVSNTGELFF. In DNA, the CDR3 is TGCAGTGCTAGAGGAGGGCTATGGGGGGTTTCGAACACCGGGGAGCTGTTTTTT.

This clonotype was recorded a few times. This chain links TRBV6-1 with TRBJ1-1; D is uncertain. This CDR3 is built from 16 residues. The V gene's germline CDR1 is MNHNS and CDR2 SASEGT. With 4 bases removed from V and 4 bases from J, the gap between germline ends came to 19 bases. The CDR3 loop reads CASSVESLSEGTEAFF. In DNA, the CDR3 is TGTGCCAGCAGTGTTGAGAGCCTATCCGAGGGCACTGAAGCTTTCTTT.

V gene TRBV23-1 combines with J gene TRBJ1-5; 9 nucleotides line up with TRBD1. TRBV23-1 is an open reading frame whose function is uncertain. V trimming: 4 bases; J trimming: 4 bases; junction bases outside the gene matches: 8. This CDR3 spans 16 amino acids. As DNA, the CDR3 is TGCGCCAGCAGTCCCAGCGGGACAGGGTTTAATCAGCCCCAGCATTTT. Its translation: CASSPSGTGFNQPQHF.

The CDR3 nucleotides read TGCAGTGCCAGCTACACAGTGTTCGGCACTGAAGCTTTCTTT. Its translation: CSASYTVFGTEAFF. The V and J genes are TRBV20-1 and TRBJ1-1; no definite D call. This CDR3 has 14 amino acids. Trimming stripped 6 bases from V and 4 bases from J, with 18 bases between. Germline lookup yields CDR1 DFQATT and CDR2 SNEGSKA (reference sequence).

V is TRBV19 and J is TRBJ1-2; 7 bases map to TRBD1. Germline V gives CDR1 LNHDA, CDR2 SQIVND (reference sequence). CDR3 length: 14 amino acids. V was clipped by 6 bases and J by 0 bases; unmatched bases: 4. The chain's CDR3 is CASSIQGTNYGYTF. CDR3 in DNA: TGTGCCAGTAGCATACAGGGGACTAACTATGGCTACACCTTC.